Listed here is a single T cell receptor (beta chain). TCRdb's copy holds only in-frame clones and misses some; the assay was immunoSEQ multiplex PCR. The sample carries tens of thousands of clones, around 83% recorded once. The sample is drawn from a study of OX40 agonist ivuxolimab in advanced cancers. Study-wide background: Ivuxolimab is a fully human IgG2 antibody that activates OX40 (CD134).

The CDR3 contains 12 residues. V dropped 3 bases and J dropped 3 bases, with 9 bases sitting between them. Germline V CDR1 and CDR2: GTSNPN, SVGIG (reference sequence). This receptor was identified in an adult with an advanced solid tumor such as melanoma, head and neck, liver or kidney cancer. Sequences were derived from CD4+ or CD8+ T cells sorted from blood, sampled in a trial of the OX40 agonist ivuxolimab. This chain links TRBV30 with TRBJ2-7, with D hard to call. CDR3 DNA: TGTGCCTGGAGGGCGGCAAACTACGAGCAGTACTTC. Its translation: CAWRAANYEQYF.